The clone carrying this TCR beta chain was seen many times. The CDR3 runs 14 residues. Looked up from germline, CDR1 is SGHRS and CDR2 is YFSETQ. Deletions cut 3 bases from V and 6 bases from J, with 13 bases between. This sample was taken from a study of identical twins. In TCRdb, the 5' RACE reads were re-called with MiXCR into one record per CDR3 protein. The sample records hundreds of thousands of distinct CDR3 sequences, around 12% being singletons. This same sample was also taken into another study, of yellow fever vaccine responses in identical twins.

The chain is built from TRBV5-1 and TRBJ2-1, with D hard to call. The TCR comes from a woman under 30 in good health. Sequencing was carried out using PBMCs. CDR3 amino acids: CASSSAQKFNEQFF. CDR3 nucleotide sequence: TGCGCCAGCAGCTCGGCTCAGAAATTCAATGAGCAGTTCTTC.